This T cell receptor (beta chain) was sequenced during a study of human T cells and chemical hapten exposure. Background on the study: Alopecia universalis, totalis or areata was present in patients who were mostly female.

In the case of this clonotype: Its antigen is as yet unknown.

General study points: Alopecia affecting every donor means their immune response may not match healthy people's.

The sample's treatment: therapeutic diphenylcyclopropenone sensitization with weekly scalp DPC. At every patch-test visit, blood was drawn before the patch test was applied. The library tagged each cDNA molecule with unique molecular identifiers. TCRdb passed the reads through MiXCR, listing each CDR3 protein once. Of 4,400 or so distinct CDR3 sequences listed, about half are singletons. The CDR3 runs 12 residues. The receptor was derived from an adult with alopecia areata. Some clones in this sample may be carry-over from other donors' samples. This table probably holds off-target reads from a library built for another chain. Sequences were derived from whole blood, sampled before DPC sensitization or 2, 6, or about 24 weeks after (not recorded which). This rearrangement joins TRBV12-2 to TRBJ2-3. TRBV12-2 has pseudogene status. CDR3 protein: CASRLELDTQYF. CDR3 in DNA: TGTGCAAGTCGCTTAGAACTAGATACGCAGTATTTT.